These 5 T cell receptor beta chains originate from one sample sequenced in a study of shared T cell receptors in the human thymus. TCRdb's copy holds only in-frame clones and misses some; the assay was immunoSEQ multiplex PCR. This sample carries around 730,000 clones, roughly 85% of them seen once, and the ten largest clones take under 0.012%. The sample was also linked to a second study, of human thymus T cells.

The sample taken for sequencing was thymocytes. These receptors came from a girl under three years old with a congenital heart defect.

This sequence joins TRBV4-2 and TRBJ2-7, with 8 nucleotides matching TRBD1. This CDR3 comprises 16 residues. V lost 2 bases to trimming and J lost 2 bases; unmatched junction nucleotides: 8. Per the germline V gene, CDR1 is LGHNA and CDR2 is YNFKEQ. This CDR3 is CASSQTTRTGTYEQYF. The CDR3 nucleotides read TGTGCCAGCAGCCAAACTACCCGGACAGGGACCTACGAGCAGTACTTC.

The chain is built from TRBV28 and TRBJ1-2; D is uncertain. This CDR3 spans 16 amino acids. Trimming removed 8 bases at V and 2 bases at J, with 21 bases between. Germline V gene lookup returns CDR1 MDHEN and CDR2 SYDVKM. CDR3 sequence reads: CASEERPGSSNYGYTF. For the CDR3, the DNA is TGTGCCAGCGAAGAAAGGCCGGGATCCTCAAACTATGGCTACACCTTC.

V is TRBV7-2 and J is TRBJ1-4; D gene ambiguous. V was trimmed by 5 bases and J by 0 bases, leaving 10 bases between them. Per the germline V gene, CDR1 is SGHTA and CDR2 is FQGNSA. The CDR3 has 15 residues. CDR3 sequence (DNA): TGTGCCAGCAGCAGATACAGTCCAACTAATGAAAAACTGTTTTTT. This codes for CASSRYSPTNEKLFF. Variable domain in full (rest from reference TRBV7-2 and TRBJ1-4): GAGVSQSPSNKVTEKGKDVELRCDPISGHTALYWYRQSLGQGLEFLIYFQGNSAPDKSGLPSDRFSAERTGGSVSTLTIQRTQQEDSAVYLCASSRYSPTNEKLFFGSGTQLSVL.

This rearrangement joins TRBV11-2 to TRBJ2-7; D unclear. The CDR3 sequence is 11 residues long. The germline gives CDR1 SGHAT, CDR2 FQNNGV. V was cut by 5 bases and J by 3 bases, with 5 bases left in between. This CDR3 is CASSPYYEQYF. For the CDR3, the DNA is TGTGCCAGCAGCCCTTACTACGAGCAGTACTTC.

This chain joins TRBV5-8 and TRBJ1-3; D unresolved. Deletions cut 6 bases from V and 0 bases from J, with 13 bases between. CDR3 size: 15 residues. CDR1 SGHTS and CDR2 YDEGEE come from the germline V gene. The CDR3 protein is CASTLRGSSGNTIYF. The CDR3 DNA follows: TGTGCCAGCACCCTCCGGGGAAGCTCTGGAAACACCATATATTTT.